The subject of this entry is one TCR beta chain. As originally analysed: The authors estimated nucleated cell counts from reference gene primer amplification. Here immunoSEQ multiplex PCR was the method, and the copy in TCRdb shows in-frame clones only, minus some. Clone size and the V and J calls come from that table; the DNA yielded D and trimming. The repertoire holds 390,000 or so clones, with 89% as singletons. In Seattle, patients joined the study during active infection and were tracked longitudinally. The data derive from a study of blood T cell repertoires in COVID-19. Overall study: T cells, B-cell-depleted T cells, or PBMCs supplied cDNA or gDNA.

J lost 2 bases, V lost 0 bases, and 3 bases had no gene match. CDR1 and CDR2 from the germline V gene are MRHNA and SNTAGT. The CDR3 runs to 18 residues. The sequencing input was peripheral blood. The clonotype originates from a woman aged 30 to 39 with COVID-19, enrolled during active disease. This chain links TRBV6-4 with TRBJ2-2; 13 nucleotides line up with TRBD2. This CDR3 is CASSDSGTSGDNTGELFF. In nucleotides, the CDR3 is TGTGCCAGCAGTGACTCTGGGACTAGCGGGGACAACACCGGGGAGCTGTTTTTT.